The entry that follows covers one T cell receptor beta chain sequence. Original processing methods: Reference gene primer amplification in the assay estimated nucleated cell counts. The repertoire was sequenced with immunoSEQ multiplex PCR; TCRdb's copy has only in-frame clones and lacks some. The V and J calls and clone size come from that table; D and trimming were worked out from the DNA. Among about 110,000 clones listed, around four fifths were seen once. These data belong to a study of blood T cell repertoires in COVID-19. Study as a whole: Acute and convalescent COVID-19 specimens originated in the United States, Italy and Spain. The analysed material was cDNA or gDNA that came from T cells, B-cell-depleted T cells, or PBMCs.

V lost 4 bases and J lost 2, with 23 bases in between. The germline V gene has CDR1 LNHDA and CDR2 SQIVND (reference sequence). This CDR3 has 18 residues. The gene calls are TRBV19 and TRBJ1-2; D unresolved. The sample consisted of peripheral blood. The source of this sequence is a woman in her sixties or seventies with acute or convalescent COVID-19. The CDR3 DNA follows: TGTGCCAGTAGTAGCACGCCTACCCGGCAGCGGCGGAACTATGGCTACACCTTC. This translates into CASSSTPTRQRRNYGYTF.